The rows below give T cell receptor beta chains drawn from one sample of a study of cytomegalovirus exposure and HLA in healthy donors. Some clones are missing from TCRdb's copy, which holds only in-frame ones; the method was immunoSEQ multiplex PCR. Here the sample spans roughly 50,000 clones, just under 75% being singletons. Sequenced material: PBMCs. These receptors all come from a man in his thirties or forties in good health and CMV-seropositive. Both conserved end residues are part of each CDR3. The D gene is left open where the match is weak. A row's size may be missing; if present it is once, few, many or a size class.

D | size | J | V | CDR3 | DNA
TRBD2 | NA | TRBJ2-1 | TRBV27 | CASSFPPSFASGGRSYNEQFF | TGTGCCAGCAGTTTCCCCCCAAGTTTTGCTAGCGGGGGTCGCTCCTACAATGAGCAGTTCTTC
TRBD1 | NA | TRBJ1-4 | TRBV2 | CASSQNTGTGWEKLFF | TGTGCCAGCAGCCAAAACACCGGGACAGGGTGGGAAAAACTGTTTTTT
TRBD2 | NA | TRBJ2-3 | TRBV18 | CASSLAGGLGDTQYF | TGTGCCAGCTCTCTAGCGGGGGGGCTTGGAGATACGCAGTATTTT
TRBD2 | NA | TRBJ2-3 | TRBV6-6 | CASSYISGGRPDTQYF | TGTGCCAGCAGTTACATTAGCGGGGGGCGCCCAGATACGCAGTATTTT
NA | NA | TRBJ2-1 | TRBV11-2 | CASSTPRDQGKIF | TGTGCCAGCAGCACCCCCCGGGACCAGGGGAAGATCTTC
TRBD1 | NA | TRBJ2-7 | TRBV6-5 | CASRLGTGFYEQYF | TGTGCCAGCAGACTTGGGACAGGCTTCTACGAGCAGTACTTC
TRBD1 | NA | TRBJ1-4 | TRBV10-3 | CAISESWTGGEKLFF | TGTGCCATCAGTGAGTCTTGGACAGGGGGAGAAAAACTGTTTTTT
TRBD2 | NA | TRBJ2-5 | TRBV30 | CAWKSGLAPQETQYF | TGTGCCTGGAAATCCGGACTAGCCCCCCAAGAGACCCAGTACTTC
NA | NA | TRBJ2-5 | TRBV6-5 | CASSYGGLQETQYF | TGTGCCAGCAGTTACGGCGGACTACAAGAGACCCAGTACTTC
NA | NA | TRBJ2-5 | TRBV5-4 | CASSSDGDYQETQYF | TGTGCCAGCAGCTCCGACGGCGACTACCAAGAGACCCAGTACTTC
TRBD1 | NA | TRBJ1-1 | TRBV9 | CASSVVRTGRTEAFF | TGTGCCAGCAGCGTAGTCAGGACAGGGAGGACTGAAGCTTTCTTT
NA | NA | TRBJ2-7 | TRBV4-3 | CASSQVGGSYEQYF | TGCGCCAGCAGCCAGGTGGGGGGCTCCTACGAGCAGTACTTC
NA | few | TRBJ1-4 | TRBV5-4 | CASSLVRRVNEKLFF | TGTGCCAGCAGCCTTGTTCGCAGGGTGAATGAAAAACTGTTTTTT
NA | NA | TRBJ2-2 | TRBV29-1 | CSVGGLANTGELFF | TGCAGCGTTGGGGGGCTAGCGAACACCGGGGAGCTGTTTTTT
NA | NA | TRBJ2-1 | TRBV18 | CASSPSGTSYNEQFF | TGTGCCAGCTCACCATCCGGTACTTCCTACAATGAGCAGTTCTTC
TRBD1 | few | TRBJ2-7 | TRBV30 | CAWSRQGLIYEQYF | TGTGCCTGGAGCCGACAGGGTCTGATATACGAGCAGTACTTC
NA | NA | TRBJ2-2 | TRBV4-3 | CASSQEGAVTGELFF | TGCGCCAGCAGCCAAGAAGGGGCAGTCACCGGGGAGCTGTTTTTT
TRBD1 | few | TRBJ1-1 | TRBV6-6 | CASTDGAGGRNTEAFF | TGTGCCAGCACCGACGGAGCAGGGGGGAGGAACACTGAAGCTTTCTTT
NA | NA | TRBJ2-2 | TRBV29-1 | CSVVPFNTGELFF | TGCAGCGTTGTCCCCTTTAACACCGGGGAGCTGTTTTTT
NA | NA | TRBJ2-7 | TRBV9 | CASSVVQHSYEQYF | TGTGCCAGCAGCGTAGTACAGCACTCCTACGAGCAGTACTTC
TRBD1 | NA | TRBJ2-1 | TRBV7-2 | CASSGRTGGNNEQFF | TGTGCCAGCAGCGGCAGGACAGGGGGCAACAATGAGCAGTTCTTC
TRBD2 | few | TRBJ2-1 | TRBV27 | CASSLAGGYNEQFF | TGTGCCAGCAGCTTAGCGGGGGGGTACAATGAGCAGTTCTTC
TRBD1 | NA | TRBJ1-1 | TRBV5-1 | CASSSGQGRMNTEAFF | TGCGCCAGCAGCTCGGGACAGGGCCGCATGAACACTGAAGCTTTCTTT
NA | once | TRBJ2-5 | TRBV15 | CATSVKTAQETQYF | TGTGCCACCAGCGTTAAGACAGCCCAAGAGACCCAGTACTTC
TRBD1 | NA | TRBJ1-4 | TRBV30 | CAWSRDREEKLFF | TGTGCCTGGAGTAGGGACAGGGAGGAAAAACTGTTTTTT
NA | NA | TRBJ1-4 | TRBV11-2 | CASSFLTGSEKLFF | TGTGCCAGCAGCTTTTTGACAGGCTCTGAAAAACTGTTTTTT
NA | medium-sized | TRBJ1-5 | TRBV28 | CASSLQGSPNQPQHF | TGTGCCAGCAGTTTGCAGGGGTCCCCTAATCAGCCCCAGCATTTT
NA | NA | TRBJ2-5 | TRBV7-2 | CASSLAQQETQYF | TGTGCCAGCAGCTTAGCACAGCAAGAGACCCAGTACTTC
TRBD1 | NA | TRBJ2-7 | TRBV7-9 | CASSLARGQGSYEQYF | TGTGCCAGCAGCTTAGCGAGGGGACAGGGAAGTTACGAGCAGTACTTC
NA | NA | TRBJ1-1 | TRBV6-5 | CASSTPNRVPEAFF | TGTGCCAGCAGTACACCAAACAGGGTGCCAGAAGCTTTCTTT
NA | once | TRBJ1-1 | TRBV7-9 | CSSSLANINTEAFF | TGTTCCAGCAGCTTAGCGAACATCAACACTGAAGCTTTCTTT
NA | few | TRBJ1-2 | TRBV30 | CAWRGLPGHGYTF | TGTGCCTGGAGGGGTTTGCCTGGGCATGGCTACACCTTC
NA | NA | TRBJ1-6 | TRBV7-6 | CASSLAPRQINSPLHF | TGTGCCAGCAGCTTAGCCCCGCGGCAGATTAATTCACCCCTCCACTTT
NA | NA | TRBJ1-5 | TRBV6-5 | CASSYSRDQPQHF | TGTGCCAGCAGTTACTCGAGAGATCAGCCCCAGCATTTT
NA | NA | TRBJ1-2 | TRBV9 | CASSRDENYGYTF | TGTGCCAGCAGCCGGGATGAGAACTATGGCTACACCTTC
TRBD1 | NA | TRBJ1-6 | TRBV5-1 | CASSPGQQNSPLHF | TGCGCCAGCAGCCCGGGACAGCAAAATTCACCCCTCCACTTT
NA | few | TRBJ1-4 | TRBV19 | CASRREKLFF | TGTGCCAGCCGGAGGGAAAAACTGTTTTTT
NA | NA | TRBJ2-2 | TRBV7-2 | CASRMGGAENTGELFF | TGTGCCAGCAGAATGGGGGGGGCGGAAAACACCGGGGAGCTGTTTTTT
NA | NA | TRBJ2-1 | TRBV12-5 | CASEGAGTPGQFF | TGTGCTAGTGAGGGGGCAGGGACTCCGGGGCAGTTCTTC
TRBD1 | NA | TRBJ2-7 | TRBV28 | CAILRGTGTEQYF | TGTGCCATCCTGCGGGGGACAGGGACTGAGCAGTACTTC
NA | once | TRBJ2-7 | TRBV28 | CASSRQAYEQYF | TGTGCCAGCAGCCGACAGGCCTACGAGCAGTACTTC
NA | NA | TRBJ1-5 | TRBV7-2 | CASSLVGQNQPQHF | TGTGCCAGCAGCTTAGTAGGACAGAATCAGCCCCAGCATTTT
NA | NA | TRBJ2-7 | TRBV5-4 | CASSPGQQYEQYF | TGTGCCAGCAGCCCCGGACAGCAATACGAGCAGTACTTC
NA | once | TRBJ2-7 | TRBV19 | CASSIGWGRQAKYEQYF | TGTGCCAGTAGTATAGGATGGGGAAGACAGGCAAAATACGAGCAGTACTTC
NA | NA | TRBJ2-4 | TRBV2 | CASTLEEFLAKNIQYF | TGTGCCAGCACCCTTGAGGAGTTCTTAGCCAAAAACATTCAGTACTTC
NA | NA | TRBJ1-5 | TRBV4-3 | CASSQDWEQPQHF | TGCGCCAGCAGCCAAGACTGGGAGCAGCCCCAGCATTTT
TRBD1 | NA | TRBJ2-7 | TRBV27 | CASSSRQGGYEQYF | TGTGCCAGCAGTTCACGACAGGGGGGCTACGAGCAGTACTTC
TRBD1 | NA | TRBJ1-2 | TRBV7-2 | CASSLPATGDGSYTF | TGTGCCAGCAGCTTACCGGCGACAGGGGACGGAAGCTACACCTTC
TRBD1 | few | TRBJ2-5 | TRBV7-2 | CASEGAVRETQYF | TGTGCCAGCGAGGGGGCGGTGAGAGAGACCCAGTACTTC
TRBD1 | NA | TRBJ1-2 | TRBV28 | CASLQGRVDGYTF | TGTGCCAGTCTACAGGGGCGGGTCGATGGCTACACCTTC
TRBD2 | NA | TRBJ2-5 | TRBV5-6 | CASSFLGLASGGGKTQYF | TGTGCCAGCAGCTTTCTTGGACTAGCGTCGGGGGGGGGTAAGACCCAGTACTTC
TRBD1 | NA | TRBJ1-1 | TRBV6-5 | CASSYLGQGNTEAFF | TGTGCCAGCAGTTACTTAGGACAGGGGAACACTGAAGCTTTCTTT
NA | NA | TRBJ2-5 | TRBV30 | CAWEGRETQYF | TGTGCCTGGGAGGGGAGGGAGACCCAGTACTTC
NA | once | TRBJ1-5 | TRBV6-1 | CASSGTENQPQHF | TGTGCCAGCAGTGGGACAGAAAATCAGCCCCAGCATTTT
NA | NA | TRBJ2-5 | TRBV4-2 | CASSPKGLIQETQYF | TGTGCCAGCAGCCCGAAGGGACTTATCCAAGAGACCCAGTACTTC
NA | NA | TRBJ1-5 | TRBV6-1 | CASSETLFYSNQPQHF | TGTGCCAGCAGTGAAACACTATTTTATAGCAATCAGCCCCAGCATTTT
NA | NA | TRBJ1-5 | TRBV6-1 | CASSAPHFYSNQPQHF | TGTGCCAGCAGTGCCCCCCACTTCTATAGCAATCAGCCCCAGCATTTT